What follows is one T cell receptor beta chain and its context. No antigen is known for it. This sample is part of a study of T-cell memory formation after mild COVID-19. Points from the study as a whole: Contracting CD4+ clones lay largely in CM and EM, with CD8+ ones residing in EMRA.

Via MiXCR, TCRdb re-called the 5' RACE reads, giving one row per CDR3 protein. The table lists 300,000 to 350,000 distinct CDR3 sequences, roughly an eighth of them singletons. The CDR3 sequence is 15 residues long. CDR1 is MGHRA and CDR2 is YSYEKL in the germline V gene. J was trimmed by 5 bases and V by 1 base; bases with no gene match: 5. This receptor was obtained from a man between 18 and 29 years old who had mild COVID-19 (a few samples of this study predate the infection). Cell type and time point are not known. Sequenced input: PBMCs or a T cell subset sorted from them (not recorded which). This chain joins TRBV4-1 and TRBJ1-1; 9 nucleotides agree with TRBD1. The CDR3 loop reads CASSQGRDRETEAFF. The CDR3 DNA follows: TGCGCCAGCAGCCAAGGCCGGGACAGGGAAACTGAAGCTTTCTTT.